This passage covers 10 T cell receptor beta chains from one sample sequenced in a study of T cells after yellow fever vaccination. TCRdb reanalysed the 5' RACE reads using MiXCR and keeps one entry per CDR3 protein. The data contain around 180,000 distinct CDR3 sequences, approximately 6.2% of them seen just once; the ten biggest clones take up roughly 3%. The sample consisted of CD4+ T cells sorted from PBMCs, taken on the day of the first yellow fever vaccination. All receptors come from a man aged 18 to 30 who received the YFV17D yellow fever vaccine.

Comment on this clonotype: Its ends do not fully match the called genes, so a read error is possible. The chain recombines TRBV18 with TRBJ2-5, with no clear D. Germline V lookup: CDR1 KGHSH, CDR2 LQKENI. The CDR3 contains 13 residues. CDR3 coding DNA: TGTGCCAGCTCACCACCGGAAGAAGAGGCCCAGTACTTC. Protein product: CASSPPEEEAQYF.

CDR3 sequence reads: CASSQDAGWGTDTQYF. The CDR3 DNA is TGCGCCAGCAGCCAAGATGCGGGGTGGGGCACAGATACGCAGTATTTT. J is TRBJ2-3 and V is TRBV4-3; D may be TRBD2 (6 bases). V was cut by 0 bases and J by 1 base, with 11 bases left in between. Germline V gives CDR1 LGHNA, CDR2 YSLEER. The CDR3 is made up of 16 amino acids.

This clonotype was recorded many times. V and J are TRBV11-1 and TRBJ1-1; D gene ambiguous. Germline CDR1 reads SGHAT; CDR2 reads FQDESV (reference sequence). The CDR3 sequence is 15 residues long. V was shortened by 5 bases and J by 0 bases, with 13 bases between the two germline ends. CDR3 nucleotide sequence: TGTGCCAGCAGCCAAGGGCCCAAAATGAACACTGAAGCTTTCTTT. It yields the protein CASSQGPKMNTEAFF.

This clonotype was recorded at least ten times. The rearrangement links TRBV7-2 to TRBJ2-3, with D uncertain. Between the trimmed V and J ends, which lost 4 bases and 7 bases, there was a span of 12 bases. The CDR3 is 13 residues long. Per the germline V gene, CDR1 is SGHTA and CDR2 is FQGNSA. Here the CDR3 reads CASSSRTRYTQYF. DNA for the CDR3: TGTGCCAGCAGCTCCCGGACCCGCTATACGCAGTATTTT. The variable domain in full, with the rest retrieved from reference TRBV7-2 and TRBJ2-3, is GAGVSQSPSNKVTEKGKDVELRCDPISGHTALYWYRQSLGQGLEFLIYFQGNSAPDKSGLPSDRFSAERTGGSVSTLTIQRTQQEDSAVYLCASSSRTRYTQYFGPGTRLTVL.

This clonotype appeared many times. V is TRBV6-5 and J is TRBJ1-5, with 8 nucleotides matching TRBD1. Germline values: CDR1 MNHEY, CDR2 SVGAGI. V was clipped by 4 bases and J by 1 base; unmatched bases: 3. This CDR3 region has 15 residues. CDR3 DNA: TGTGCCAGCAGTTGGACAGGGTCAAGCAATCAGCCCCAGCATTTT. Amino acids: CASSWTGSSNQPQHF.

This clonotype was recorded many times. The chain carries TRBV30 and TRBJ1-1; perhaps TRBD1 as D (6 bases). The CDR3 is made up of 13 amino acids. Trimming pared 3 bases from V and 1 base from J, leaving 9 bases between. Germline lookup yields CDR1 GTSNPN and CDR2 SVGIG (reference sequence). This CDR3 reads CAWSTDRNTEAFF. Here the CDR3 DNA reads TGTGCCTGGAGCACGGACAGGAACACTGAAGCTTTCTTT.

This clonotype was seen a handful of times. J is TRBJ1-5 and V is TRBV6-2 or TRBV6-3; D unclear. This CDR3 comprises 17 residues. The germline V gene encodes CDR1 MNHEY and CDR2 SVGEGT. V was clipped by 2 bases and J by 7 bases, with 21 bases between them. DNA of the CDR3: TGTGCCAGCAGTTACCCTGTAAAGGACGATACGGTCCAGCCCCAGCATTTT. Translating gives CASSYPVKDDTVQPQHF.

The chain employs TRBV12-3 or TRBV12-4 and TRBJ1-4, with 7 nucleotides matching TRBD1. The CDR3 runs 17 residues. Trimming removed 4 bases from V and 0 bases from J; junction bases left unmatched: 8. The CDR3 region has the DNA TGTGCCAGCAGTTCTGGGACAGCATATGCAACTAATGAAAAACTGTTTTTT. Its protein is CASSSGTAYATNEKLFF.

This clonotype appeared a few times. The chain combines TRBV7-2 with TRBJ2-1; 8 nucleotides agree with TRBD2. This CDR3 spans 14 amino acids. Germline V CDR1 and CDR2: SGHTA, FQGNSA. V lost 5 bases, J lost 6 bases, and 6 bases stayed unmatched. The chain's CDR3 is CASSPQRGFNEQFF. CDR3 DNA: TGTGCCAGCAGCCCCCAGCGGGGGTTCAATGAGCAGTTCTTC.

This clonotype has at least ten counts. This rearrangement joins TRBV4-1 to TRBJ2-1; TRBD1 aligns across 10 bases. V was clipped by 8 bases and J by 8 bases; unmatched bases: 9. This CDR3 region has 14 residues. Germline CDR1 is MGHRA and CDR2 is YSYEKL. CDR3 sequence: CASFRDRGRHEQFF. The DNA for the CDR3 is TGCGCCAGCTTCCGGGACAGGGGTCGGCATGAGCAGTTCTTC.